This TCR beta chain was observed in a study of OX40 agonist ivuxolimab in advanced cancers. Across the whole study: While on treatment, patients had intravenous ivuxolimab at 0.01 to 10 mg/kg every 2 weeks. Anti-PD-1, anti-PD-L1 or anti-CTLA-4 therapy given earlier was allowed, and approximately 40% had some. Findings of the study overall: The investigators did not determine what antigen specificity the expanded peripheral T cells had. With doses of 0.1 to 3.0 mg/kg, CD4+ and CD8+ blood T cells had undergone clonal expansion by week 6.

Concerning this clone itself: Its target is not known.

Assay: immunoSEQ multiplex PCR; the TCRdb copy retains only in-frame clones and omits some. The sample contains almost 90,000 clones, roughly 88% of which appear only once. The V and J ends lost 8 bases and 0 bases respectively, with 13 bases between them. Germline CDR1 MNHEY, CDR2 SMNVEV (reference sequence). The CDR3 runs to 15 residues. Sequencing was performed on CD4+ or CD8+ T cells sorted from blood, taken in a trial of the OX40 agonist ivuxolimab. The clonotype comes from an adult with an advanced solid tumor such as melanoma, head and neck, liver or kidney cancer. The chain has TRBV27 and TRBJ1-4; D remains unclear. CDR3 sequence reads: CASGWSGTTNEKLFF. CDR3 nucleotide sequence: TGTGCCAGCGGGTGGTCGGGCACAACTAATGAAAAACTGTTTTTT.